Listed below are T cell receptor beta chains from one sample, sequenced in a study of T cells in Graves' hyperthyroidism and ophthalmopathy. Via MiXCR, TCRdb re-called the multiplex PCR reads, giving one row per CDR3 protein. This sample has more than 650,000 distinct CDR3 sequences, with around 13% found just once. Sequenced: blood. The receptors here all came from a woman younger than 30 with Graves' hyperthyroidism. Each CDR3 is given with its conserved first and last residue. Fields, in order: CDR3 DNA, CDR3 protein, V gene, J gene, D gene, clone size, CDR3 length. D genes are given only for firm matches. Clone size is not always given. Where it is, it says once, few, many or a class for expanded clones.

cdr3_nt: TGCAGTGCTCGGACAGTTTCCTACGAGCAGTACTTC; cdr3_aa: CSARTVSYEQYF; v_call: TRBV20-1; j_call: TRBJ2-7; d_call: .; clone_size: many; cdr3_length: 12
cdr3_nt: TGTGCCAGCAGTTTGTACGGGCGTGCTGGGGCCAACGTCCTGACTTTC; cdr3_aa: CASSLYGRAGANVLTF; v_call: TRBV12-3/TRBV12-4; j_call: TRBJ2-6; d_call: .; clone_size: many; cdr3_length: 16
cdr3_nt: TGTGCCAGCAGTGAAGACCCGGGGCGGGAAGAGACCCAGTACTTC; cdr3_aa: CASSEDPGREETQYF; v_call: TRBV6-1; j_call: TRBJ2-5; d_call: .; clone_size: many; cdr3_length: 15
cdr3_nt: TGTGCCATCGGGACGCGAGCGGGAGGGGCCAATGAGCAGTTCTTC; cdr3_aa: CAIGTRAGGANEQFF; v_call: TRBV10-3; j_call: TRBJ2-1; d_call: TRBD2; clone_size: .; cdr3_length: 15
cdr3_nt: TGTGCCAGCAGCTTAAGACGGACACTTGAAGCTTTCTTT; cdr3_aa: CASSLRRTLEAFF; v_call: TRBV7-9; j_call: TRBJ1-1; d_call: .; clone_size: few; cdr3_length: 13
cdr3_nt: TGCAGTGCAGTTACCGGGGCCTCACCCCTCCACTTT; cdr3_aa: CSAVTGASPLHF; v_call: TRBV20-1; j_call: TRBJ1-6; d_call: .; clone_size: .; cdr3_length: 12
cdr3_nt: TGCAGTGCTAGAGAATATCGTGAGGGCATCCGAAACACCATATATTTT; cdr3_aa: CSAREYREGIRNTIYF; v_call: TRBV20-1; j_call: TRBJ1-3; d_call: .; clone_size: many; cdr3_length: 16
cdr3_nt: TGTGCCAGCAGTTTAACGCCAGGTTTGAACACTGAAGCTTTCTTT; cdr3_aa: CASSLTPGLNTEAFF; v_call: TRBV27; j_call: TRBJ1-1; d_call: .; clone_size: many; cdr3_length: 15
cdr3_nt: TGTGCCAGCAGCCTGACTAGTATCTATGAGCAGTTCTTC; cdr3_aa: CASSLTSIYEQFF; v_call: TRBV7-2; j_call: TRBJ2-1; d_call: .; clone_size: many; cdr3_length: 13
cdr3_nt: TGCAGTGCTAGAGATCGTGGGGCCTGGACCGAGAATCTGAACACTGAAGCTTTCTTT; cdr3_aa: CSARDRGAWTENLNTEAFF; v_call: TRBV20-1; j_call: TRBJ1-1; d_call: .; clone_size: few; cdr3_length: 19
cdr3_nt: TGTGCCTGGGGCCCGACTCTCAGATCAGATACGCAGTATTTT; cdr3_aa: CAWGPTLRSDTQYF; v_call: TRBV30; j_call: TRBJ2-3; d_call: .; clone_size: many; cdr3_length: 14
cdr3_nt: TGTGCCACCAGCAGAGAAGCTAGCACTCGACGAGAGACCCAGTACTTC; cdr3_aa: CATSREASTRRETQYF; v_call: TRBV15; j_call: TRBJ2-5; d_call: .; clone_size: .; cdr3_length: 16
cdr3_nt: TGTGCCACCAGTGATTTGCACTCTAGGGGACAGGTCGGGGAGCTGTTTTTT; cdr3_aa: CATSDLHSRGQVGELFF; v_call: TRBV24-1; j_call: TRBJ2-2; d_call: TRBD1; clone_size: .; cdr3_length: 17
cdr3_nt: TGTGCCAGCAGTTACCGGGACAGGGCCCCCTACGAGCAGTACTTC; cdr3_aa: CASSYRDRAPYEQYF; v_call: TRBV5-4; j_call: TRBJ2-7; d_call: TRBD1; clone_size: .; cdr3_length: 15
cdr3_nt: TGTGCCAGCAGCACTAGCGGGACCTTCTACGAGCAGTACTTC; cdr3_aa: CASSTSGTFYEQYF; v_call: TRBV6-1; j_call: TRBJ2-7; d_call: TRBD2; clone_size: many; cdr3_length: 14
cdr3_nt: TGTGCCTGGAGTGCCAATCGGCGGTCCTACGAGCAGTACTTC; cdr3_aa: CAWSANRRSYEQYF; v_call: TRBV30; j_call: TRBJ2-7; d_call: .; clone_size: .; cdr3_length: 14
cdr3_nt: TGTGCCAGCAGCTTAGCAAGACTAGCGAACTACAATGAGCAGTTCTTC; cdr3_aa: CASSLARLANYNEQFF; v_call: TRBV7-8; j_call: TRBJ2-1; d_call: TRBD2; clone_size: many; cdr3_length: 16
cdr3_nt: TGTGCCAGCAGTTGGGACATCTTCTCCTACAATGAGCAGTTCTTC; cdr3_aa: CASSWDIFSYNEQFF; v_call: TRBV6-1; j_call: TRBJ2-1; d_call: .; clone_size: few; cdr3_length: 15
cdr3_nt: TGTGCCAGCAGAAAGGGACAGGGGATTTCACCCCTCCACTTT; cdr3_aa: CASRKGQGISPLHF; v_call: TRBV2; j_call: TRBJ1-6; d_call: TRBD1; clone_size: many; cdr3_length: 14
cdr3_nt: TGTGCCAGCAGCCGGTTAGGGGACGAGCAGTACTTC; cdr3_aa: CASSRLGDEQYF; v_call: TRBV11-2; j_call: TRBJ2-7; d_call: .; clone_size: many; cdr3_length: 12
cdr3_nt: TGTGCCAGCAGTTTCAGTCTTAATGAAAAACTGTTTTTT; cdr3_aa: CASSFSLNEKLFF; v_call: TRBV12-3/TRBV12-4; j_call: TRBJ1-4; d_call: .; clone_size: few; cdr3_length: 13
cdr3_nt: TGTGCCAGCAGCACAATAGACAGGCAAACTGGAGAGCAGTACTTC; cdr3_aa: CASSTIDRQTGEQYF; v_call: TRBV5-4; j_call: TRBJ2-7; d_call: .; clone_size: .; cdr3_length: 15
cdr3_nt: TGTGCCAGCAGCCCCGTTCAGTGGGAGTTCAATGAGCAGTTCTTC; cdr3_aa: CASSPVQWEFNEQFF; v_call: TRBV5-4; j_call: TRBJ2-1; d_call: .; clone_size: few; cdr3_length: 15
cdr3_nt: TGTGCCAGCAGGGTAGAGGGGGCCAATGAGCAGTTCTTC; cdr3_aa: CASRVEGANEQFF; v_call: TRBV5-5; j_call: TRBJ2-1; d_call: TRBD1; clone_size: .; cdr3_length: 13
cdr3_nt: TGTGCCACCAGCAGAGATCAGGCGGGACAAGAGACCCAGTACTTC; cdr3_aa: CATSRDQAGQETQYF; v_call: TRBV15; j_call: TRBJ2-5; d_call: .; clone_size: many; cdr3_length: 15
cdr3_nt: TGTGCCAGCAGACCGACAGTGGGCTACGAGCAGTACTTC; cdr3_aa: CASRPTVGYEQYF; v_call: TRBV6-2/TRBV6-3; j_call: TRBJ2-7; d_call: .; clone_size: many; cdr3_length: 13
cdr3_nt: TGTGCCAGCACCCTCACTACAGGGGCGACTGAAGCTTTCTTT; cdr3_aa: CASTLTTGATEAFF; v_call: TRBV6-2/TRBV6-3; j_call: TRBJ1-1; d_call: TRBD1; clone_size: many; cdr3_length: 14
cdr3_nt: TGCAGTGCTAGAGTCTCGGATTCAAGAGGGACTGAAGCTTTCTTT; cdr3_aa: CSARVSDSRGTEAFF; v_call: TRBV20-1; j_call: TRBJ1-1; d_call: .; clone_size: .; cdr3_length: 15
cdr3_nt: TGTGCCAGCAGGATGTACAGGGGGGACGGCTATGGCTACACCTTC; cdr3_aa: CASRMYRGDGYGYTF; v_call: TRBV6-1; j_call: TRBJ1-2; d_call: TRBD1; clone_size: few; cdr3_length: 15
cdr3_nt: TGTGCCAGCAGTTTTGATGCCCTCACTAATGAAAAACTGTTTTTT; cdr3_aa: CASSFDALTNEKLFF; v_call: TRBV27; j_call: TRBJ1-4; d_call: .; clone_size: many; cdr3_length: 15
cdr3_nt: TGTGCCAGCTCACCAACCGGGACAGGGGGCGACTATGGCTACACCTTC; cdr3_aa: CASSPTGTGGDYGYTF; v_call: TRBV18; j_call: TRBJ1-2; d_call: TRBD1; clone_size: few; cdr3_length: 16
cdr3_nt: TGTGCCAGCAGCGGGACACTTACCTACGAGCAGTACTTC; cdr3_aa: CASSGTLTYEQYF; v_call: TRBV5-5; j_call: TRBJ2-7; d_call: .; clone_size: .; cdr3_length: 13
cdr3_nt: TGCAGTGCTAGTCTTAGCGGGAGGGCCGAAGAGACCCAGTACTTC; cdr3_aa: CSASLSGRAEETQYF; v_call: TRBV20-1; j_call: TRBJ2-5; d_call: TRBD2; clone_size: many; cdr3_length: 15
cdr3_nt: TGTGCCAGCAGTGTTAGGCTGTCTGGGGCCAACGTCCTGACTTTC; cdr3_aa: CASSVRLSGANVLTF; v_call: TRBV28; j_call: TRBJ2-6; d_call: .; clone_size: many; cdr3_length: 15
cdr3_nt: TGTGCCACCAGTGACATGGGGACAGGGGGGCCTTATGGGGAGCTGTTTTTT; cdr3_aa: CATSDMGTGGPYGELFF; v_call: TRBV24-1; j_call: TRBJ2-2; d_call: TRBD1; clone_size: few; cdr3_length: 17
cdr3_nt: TGTGCCAGCAGCCTATCCCGGGGGACAGGGGAGAGAAACGAGCAGTACTTC; cdr3_aa: CASSLSRGTGERNEQYF; v_call: TRBV28; j_call: TRBJ2-7; d_call: TRBD1; clone_size: many; cdr3_length: 17
cdr3_nt: TGTGCCAGCAGTCCCCTAAGGCGTGGGGGCACTGAAGCTTTCTTT; cdr3_aa: CASSPLRRGGTEAFF; v_call: TRBV6-1; j_call: TRBJ1-1; d_call: .; clone_size: many; cdr3_length: 15
cdr3_nt: TGTGCCATCAGTGACCGGGAAGAGGGAGATACGCAGTATTTT; cdr3_aa: CAISDREEGDTQYF; v_call: TRBV10-3; j_call: TRBJ2-3; d_call: .; clone_size: many; cdr3_length: 14
cdr3_nt: TGTGCCAGCAGTGATCCGCGCTCCTACGAGCAGTACTTC; cdr3_aa: CASSDPRSYEQYF; v_call: TRBV12-3/TRBV12-4; j_call: TRBJ2-7; d_call: .; clone_size: many; cdr3_length: 13
cdr3_nt: TGTGCCAGCAGCCGGACAGGGGGGAACACTGAAGCTTTCTTT; cdr3_aa: CASSRTGGNTEAFF; v_call: TRBV7-9; j_call: TRBJ1-1; d_call: TRBD1; clone_size: .; cdr3_length: 14
cdr3_nt: TGTGCCAGCAGCTCTCTACTAGCGGGCTACAATGAGCAGTTCTTC; cdr3_aa: CASSSLLAGYNEQFF; v_call: TRBV7-3; j_call: TRBJ2-1; d_call: TRBD2; clone_size: few; cdr3_length: 15
cdr3_nt: TGTGCCAGCAGTAGTTTAACGCGCACCAGGGCTAACTACAATGAGCAGTTCTTC; cdr3_aa: CASSSLTRTRANYNEQFF; v_call: TRBV12-3/TRBV12-4; j_call: TRBJ2-1; d_call: .; clone_size: many; cdr3_length: 18
cdr3_nt: TGCAGTGCTGCGGGCAGGGTGGGCGAGCAGTACTTC; cdr3_aa: CSAAGRVGEQYF; v_call: TRBV20-1; j_call: TRBJ2-7; d_call: .; clone_size: few; cdr3_length: 12
cdr3_nt: TGTGCCAGCAGGCTCCTACGAGGGGGGGACTACGAGCAGTACTTC; cdr3_aa: CASRLLRGGDYEQYF; v_call: TRBV28; j_call: TRBJ2-7; d_call: .; clone_size: many; cdr3_length: 15
cdr3_nt: TGTGCCAGCAGTTTACGAGCGGGGGCCTACAATGAGCAGTTCTTC; cdr3_aa: CASSLRAGAYNEQFF; v_call: TRBV28; j_call: TRBJ2-1; d_call: TRBD2; clone_size: many; cdr3_length: 15
cdr3_nt: TGTGCCAGCTCACCACCGGTACAGGGCCGGGGCTACGAGCAGTACTTC; cdr3_aa: CASSPPVQGRGYEQYF; v_call: TRBV18; j_call: TRBJ2-7; d_call: .; clone_size: many; cdr3_length: 16
cdr3_nt: TGTGCCAGCAGTTCGGCTAGCGGCCAAGAGACCCAGTACTTC; cdr3_aa: CASSSASGQETQYF; v_call: TRBV6-1; j_call: TRBJ2-5; d_call: TRBD2; clone_size: many; cdr3_length: 14
cdr3_nt: TGTGCCAGCAGCTCCCCGGGACTCAAGTCTGGGGCCAACGTCCTGACTTTC; cdr3_aa: CASSSPGLKSGANVLTF; v_call: TRBV7-2; j_call: TRBJ2-6; d_call: .; clone_size: many; cdr3_length: 17
cdr3_nt: TGTGCCTCCGGGGGGAGGGAAGGATATGGCTACACCTTC; cdr3_aa: CASGGREGYGYTF; v_call: TRBV28; j_call: TRBJ1-2; d_call: .; clone_size: .; cdr3_length: 13
cdr3_nt: TGCAGCGTGGACGGACAGGCCACAGATACGCAGTATTTT; cdr3_aa: CSVDGQATDTQYF; v_call: TRBV29-1; j_call: TRBJ2-3; d_call: TRBD1; clone_size: many; cdr3_length: 13
cdr3_nt: TGTGCCAGCAGTTACCTAACAGGTCCAGACAATGAGCAGTTCTTC; cdr3_aa: CASSYLTGPDNEQFF; v_call: TRBV28; j_call: TRBJ2-1; d_call: .; clone_size: many; cdr3_length: 15
cdr3_nt: TGTGCCAGCAGTTTAGCACAGGAGAGCAATCAGCCCCAGCATTTT; cdr3_aa: CASSLAQESNQPQHF; v_call: TRBV12-3/TRBV12-4; j_call: TRBJ1-5; d_call: .; clone_size: many; cdr3_length: 15
cdr3_nt: TGCAGCGCCCAGGGCTCCGATAACGAGCAGTTCTTC; cdr3_aa: CSAQGSDNEQFF; v_call: TRBV29-1; j_call: TRBJ2-1; d_call: .; clone_size: .; cdr3_length: 12
cdr3_nt: TGCAGCGTTGTTCTAGGCGAGCAGTACTTC; cdr3_aa: CSVVLGEQYF; v_call: TRBV29-1; j_call: TRBJ2-7; d_call: .; clone_size: many; cdr3_length: 10
cdr3_nt: TGTGCCAGCAGCTTATCCCGCCGTAGGGGACGGTCCTACGAGCAGTACTTC; cdr3_aa: CASSLSRRRGRSYEQYF; v_call: TRBV11-2; j_call: TRBJ2-7; d_call: .; clone_size: many; cdr3_length: 17